This is a list of T cell receptor beta chains from one sample in a study of T cells in Graves' hyperthyroidism and ophthalmopathy. TCRdb redid the calling of the multiplex PCR reads with MiXCR, one entry per CDR3 protein. The table lists hundreds of thousands of distinct CDR3 sequences, roughly 13% of them singletons, with approximately 35% in the top ten. The source material was blood. These receptors originate from a woman in her forties with Graves' ophthalmopathy. The CDR3 runs from the conserved cysteine through the conserved F or W. The order of the fields is CDR3 length, D gene, J gene, clone size, V gene, CDR3 DNA, CDR3 protein. The D gene is left open where the match is weak. The size of a clone is reported for some rows only, either as once, few or many, or as a class for expanded clones.

>17|TRBD2|TRBJ2-7|many|TRBV3-1
TGTGCCAGCAGCCAAGTTATAAGCGGGAGGCCCTCCTACGAGCAGTACTTC
CASSQVISGRPSYEQYF
>14|TRBD1|TRBJ2-7|NA|TRBV11-2
TGTGCCAGCAGCCGACCGGGACAGGGGTACGAGCAGTACTTC
CASSRPGQGYEQYF
>17|TRBD2|TRBJ2-1|many|TRBV6-6
TGTGCCAGCAGTTACTTACCCGGACTAGCGGGAGGGCATGAGCAGTTCTTC
CASSYLPGLAGGHEQFF
>12|NA|TRBJ1-1|many|TRBV7-9
TGTGCCAGCAGCTGGGACCGCCAAGAAGCTTTCTTT
CASSWDRQEAFF
>16|NA|TRBJ2-1|many|TRBV29-1
TGCAGCGTTGATGCAGCAGGGCTGAGCTCCTACAATGAGCAGTTCTTC
CSVDAAGLSSYNEQFF
>15|TRBD1|TRBJ1-6|many|TRBV2
TGTGCCAGCAGTCCGACAGGGGGGATTTATTCACCCCTCCACTTT
CASSPTGGIYSPLHF
>17|TRBD2|TRBJ2-4|NA|TRBV12-3/TRBV12-4
TGTGCCAGCAGTAGACTAGCGGGGGAGCTAGCCAAAAACATTCAGTACTTC
CASSRLAGELAKNIQYF
>14|NA|TRBJ2-3|many|TRBV7-2
TGTGCCAGCAGCTTAAGGTCGGCCCCCCCATTGCAGTATTTT
CASSLRSAPPLQYF
>16|TRBD2|TRBJ2-7|NA|TRBV19
TGTGCCAGTAGTTCGGGACTAGCGGGAGGGCCTAACGAGCAGTACTTC
CASSSGLAGGPNEQYF
>13|NA|TRBJ2-7|few|TRBV20-1
TGCAGTGCTGTTGGGGACGCCTCCTACGAGCAGTACTTC
CSAVGDASYEQYF
>17|NA|TRBJ2-2|NA|TRBV6-4
TGTGCCAGCAGTGACAGCGGCGGGGCAGGGGACACCGGGGAGCTGTTTTTT
CASSDSGGAGDTGELFF
>19|TRBD2|TRBJ2-2|NA|TRBV27
TGTGCCAGCAGTTTATCGGCTAGCGGGAGTTTTATGAACACCGGGGAGCTGTTTTTT
CASSLSASGSFMNTGELFF
>14|NA|TRBJ2-3|NA|TRBV7-2
TGTGCCAGCAGCCCAGACTATGGGGGGGATACGCAGTATTTT
CASSPDYGGDTQYF
>20|NA|TRBJ1-5|many|TRBV6-7
TGTGCCAGCAGTTACGTTGTAGAGGGGCTGGGGGTTGGTAGCAATCAGCCCCAGCATTTT
CASSYVVEGLGVGSNQPQHF
>13|NA|TRBJ2-2|many|TRBV6-1
TGTGCCAGCAGTGAATCTCAGACCGGGGAGCTGTTTTTT
CASSESQTGELFF
>15|NA|TRBJ2-7|few|TRBV7-9
TGTGCCAGCAGCCACCCGTTCGGAGGGGTCTACGAGCAGTACTTC
CASSHPFGGVYEQYF
>16|NA|TRBJ2-7|few|TRBV7-9
TGTGCCAGCAGCCCGCTCCGGGGTAGCGGTCCCTACGAGCAGTACTTC
CASSPLRGSGPYEQYF
>11|NA|TRBJ1-1|NA|TRBV13
TGTGCCAGCAGCTTAAAGGATGAAGCTTTCTTT
CASSLKDEAFF